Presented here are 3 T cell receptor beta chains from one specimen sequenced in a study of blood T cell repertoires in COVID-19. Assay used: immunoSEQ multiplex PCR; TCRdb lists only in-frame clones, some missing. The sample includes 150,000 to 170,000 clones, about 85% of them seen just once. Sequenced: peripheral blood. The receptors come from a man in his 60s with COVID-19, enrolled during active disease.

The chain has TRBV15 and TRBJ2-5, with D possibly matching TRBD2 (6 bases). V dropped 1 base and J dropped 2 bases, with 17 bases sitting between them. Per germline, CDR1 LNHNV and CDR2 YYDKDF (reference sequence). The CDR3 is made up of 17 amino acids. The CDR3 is CATSRGIGGARQETQYF. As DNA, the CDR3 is TGTGCCACCAGCAGAGGGATTGGCGGGGCCCGTCAAGAGACCCAGTACTTC.

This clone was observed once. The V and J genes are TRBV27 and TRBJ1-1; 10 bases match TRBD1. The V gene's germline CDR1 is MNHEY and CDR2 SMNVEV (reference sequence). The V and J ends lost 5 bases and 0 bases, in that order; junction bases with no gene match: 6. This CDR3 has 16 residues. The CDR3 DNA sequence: TGTGCCAGCAGTGAACCGGGACAGGGGATGAACACTGAAGCTTTCTTT. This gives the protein CASSEPGQGMNTEAFF.

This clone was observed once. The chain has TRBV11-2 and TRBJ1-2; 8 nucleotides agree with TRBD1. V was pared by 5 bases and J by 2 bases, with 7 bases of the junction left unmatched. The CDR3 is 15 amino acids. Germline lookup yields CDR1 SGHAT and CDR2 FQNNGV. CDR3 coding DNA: TGTGCCAGCAGCAACCGACAGGGGTCGAACTATGGCTACACCTTC. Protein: CASSNRQGSNYGYTF.